This T cell receptor (beta chain) was identified in a study of cytomegalovirus exposure and HLA in healthy donors. On the study more broadly: Around 83% of several hundred genotyped donors fell in the Caucasian-associated ancestry cluster. Study-wide points: TCR beta V- and J-gene trimming was later associated with a missense DCLRE1C variant.

As for this clone: What it binds is unknown.

V was cut by 5 bases and J by 7 bases, with 18 bases left in between. Germline CDR1 SGHAT, CDR2 FQNNGV. This CDR3 is 16 amino acids long. Primers for the PCR totalled 60 Vbeta and 13 Jbeta. TCRdb's table, derived via immunoSEQ multiplex PCR, lists solely in-frame clones and lacks some. Here the sample spans about 120,000 clones, about 75% being singletons. This chain connects TRBV11-2 to TRBJ1-6, with TRBD1 as a possible D gene (5 bases). The receptor comes from a man in his sixties in good health and CMV-seropositive. The sample taken for sequencing was PBMCs. The CDR3 coding sequence is TGTGCCAGCAGCCCTAAAGCGGGGGGTGCGAATTCACCCCTCCACTTT. Translating gives CASSPKAGGANSPLHF.